This record covers a single TCR beta chain. The target of this receptor is not known. Per-nucleotide qualities are absent, and no much larger clonotype sits a single base away. The data stem from a study of breast tumors, draining lymph nodes, adjacent tissues (TCRdb year 2016). In the study overall: Breast cancer patients provided tumor, adjacent nontumor tissue and axillary lymph nodes, and the study compared the TCR beta repertoires across these three sources. In human breast cancer, the study set out to evaluate how tumor, surrounding tissue and draining lymph node repertoires relate to one another and whether T cells may move between these sites. Results the study describes overall, beyond this receptor: A scenario in which most tumor T cells derive from the lymph node and then expand within tumor tissue was judged to be consistent with the data. The conclusion that tumor T cells originate in lymph nodes was framed as consistent with a hypothesis rather than directly demonstrated. In luminal-like breast cancer, tumor and nontumor tissue repertoires resembled each other significantly more than in basal-like breast cancer. Tumors showed preferential V and J gene usage, and their T-cell repertoire diversity fell below that of lymph nodes yet above that of nontumor tissue.

The instrument was an Illumina HiSeq 2000. Multiplex PCR amplification was used to generate the TCR beta chain libraries. The amplified TCR beta chain products were analyzed by high-throughput sequencing. TCRdb reran the public reads through fastp at Q25 and MiXCR, keeping productive beta chains. Each entry is one CDR3 protein sequence, shown with its most common DNA and genes. In this sample the table shows around 300,000 distinct CDR3 sequences, 30% of which occur a single time. About 1.2% of the sample rests with the top ten. V is pared back by 5 bases and J by 5 bases, with 16 bases lying between the germline termini. CDR1 and CDR2, looked up from the germline V gene, are MNHEY and SVGAGI. From the cysteine through the phenylalanine, the CDR3 covers 15 amino acids. Solely the CDR3 DNA is kept, with 45 bases framed from the first base. Lymph node samples were obtained from the axillary draining lymph nodes of breast cancer patients.

The receptor's source is a female donor with breast cancer. Some clones in this sample may be carry-over from other donors' samples. The source material was axillary lymph node tissue. The receptor chain draws on TRBV6-5 and TRBJ2-1; the D gene may be TRBD1 or TRBD2, since each aligns over 7 bases. The DNA reads TGTGCCAGCAGTCGCCCCAGCGGGACAGACAATGAGCAGTTCTTC. Translated, this is CASSRPSGTDNEQFF.